This is a list of T cell receptor beta chains from one sample in a study of OX40 agonist ivuxolimab in advanced cancers. Sequencing used immunoSEQ multiplex PCR; TCRdb keeps in-frame clones, though not all of them. The sample includes 35,000 to 45,000 clones, about 86% of them seen just once. Sequencing was performed on CD4+ or CD8+ T cells sorted from blood, taken in a trial of the OX40 agonist ivuxolimab. The receptors derive from an adult with an advanced solid tumor such as melanoma, head and neck, liver or kidney cancer. Each CDR3 is given with its conserved first and last residue. A D gene is named only where the DNA matches it firmly. Not every row has a clone size; where given, it reads once, few, many or a size class.

J gene | V gene | D gene | clone size | CDR3 protein | CDR3 DNA
TRBJ2-1 | TRBV7-6 | . | . | CASSQSGGLTLYNEQFF | TGTGCCAGCAGCCAGTCCGGGGGCCTTACTCTATACAATGAGCAGTTCTTC
TRBJ1-2 | TRBV30 | TRBD1 | . | CAKDRGIDGYTF | TGTGCCAAGGACAGGGGAATCGATGGCTACACCTTC
TRBJ2-1 | TRBV27 | . | . | CASSDPSFEQFF | TGTGCCAGCAGTGACCCTTCATTTGAGCAGTTCTTC
TRBJ1-5 | TRBV11-2 | . | . | CASSQESDQPQHF | TGCGCCAGCAGCCAAGAAAGCGATCAGCCCCAGCATTTT
TRBJ2-1 | TRBV29-1 | TRBD2 | . | CSVLLTSRLSYNEQFF | TGCAGCGTTCTTCTGACTAGCCGCCTCTCCTACAATGAGCAGTTCTTC
TRBJ2-1 | TRBV6-1 | . | . | CASSDVPYRELYNEQFF | TGTGCCAGCAGTGATGTACCATACAGGGAACTATACAATGAGCAGTTCTTC
TRBJ2-2 | TRBV4-3 | . | . | CASSQDLRWLVGGTGELFF | TGCGCCAGCAGCCAAGATCTTAGGTGGTTAGTAGGTGGGACCGGGGAGCTGTTTTTT
TRBJ2-2 | TRBV4-3 | . | . | CASSQQRGDLNTGELFF | TGCGCCAGCAGCCAACAACGGGGCGACCTGAACACCGGGGAGCTGTTTTTT
TRBJ1-2 | TRBV7-9 | TRBD1 | . | CASSRGTDFNYGYTF | TGTGCCAGCAGCCGCGGGACAGACTTTAACTATGGCTACACCTTC
TRBJ2-7 | TRBV7-9 | . | few | CASSLGTYEQYF | TGTGCCAGCAGCTTAGGGACCTACGAGCAGTACTTC
TRBJ2-2 | TRBV19 | . | . | CASSMTDHRNTGELFF | TGTGCCAGTAGTATGACGGACCACAGAAACACCGGGGAGCTGTTTTTT
TRBJ1-6 | TRBV27 | . | . | CASSPMDPSSYNSPLHF | TGTGCCAGCAGTCCCATGGACCCAAGCTCCTATAATTCACCCCTCCACTTT
TRBJ2-1 | TRBV7-9 | . | . | CASSLLGASSYNEQFF | TGTGCCAGCAGCTTATTGGGGGCCAGCTCCTACAATGAGCAGTTCTTC
TRBJ1-1 | TRBV7-6 | . | . | CAEQGPNTEAFF | TGTGCCGAACAGGGACCGAACACTGAAGCTTTCTTT
TRBJ1-5 | TRBV6-6 | TRBD1 | few | CASSWDRGLGQPQHF | TGTGCCAGCAGTTGGGACAGGGGGCTGGGACAGCCCCAGCATTTT
TRBJ1-1 | TRBV11-2 | . | . | CASRPWGGSTEAFF | TGTGCCAGCAGGCCCTGGGGGGGGTCCACTGAAGCTTTCTTT
TRBJ1-2 | TRBV29-1 | . | few | CSVTGTEPDGYTF | TGCAGCGTTACCGGGACCGAGCCCGATGGCTACACCTTC
TRBJ2-2 | TRBV18 | TRBD1 | . | CASSPWDSPNTGELFF | TGTGCCAGCTCACCGTGGGACAGTCCGAACACCGGGGAGCTGTTTTTT
TRBJ1-6 | TRBV10-1 | . | . | CARNRQANSPLHF | TGCGCCAGGAACCGACAGGCTAATTCACCCCTCCACTTT
TRBJ2-1 | TRBV4-3 | TRBD1 | once | CASSRSAAGGNNEQFF | TGCGCCAGCAGCCGCTCAGCGGCAGGGGGTAACAATGAGCAGTTCTTC
TRBJ2-1 | TRBV20-1 | . | . | CSASFDNEQFF | TGCAGTGCTAGTTTTGACAATGAGCAGTTCTTC
TRBJ1-6 | TRBV6-1 | . | . | CASSAEGYNSPLHF | TGTGCCAGCAGTGCTGAAGGGTATAATTCACCCCTCCACTTT
TRBJ1-1 | TRBV19 | . | . | CASFTSGTANTEAFF | TGTGCCAGTTTTACTTCCGGGACCGCCAACACTGAAGCTTTCTTT
TRBJ2-5 | TRBV7-6 | . | . | CASSSDHQETQYF | TGTGCCAGCAGCTCGGACCACCAAGAGACCCAGTACTTC
TRBJ1-2 | TRBV27 | . | . | CASSLAGLEGYTF | TGTGCCAGCAGTTTAGCAGGGCTTGAAGGCTACACCTTC
TRBJ2-2 | TRBV28 | TRBD1 | . | CASSWTGALNTGELFF | TGTGCCAGCAGTTGGACAGGGGCCCTTAACACCGGGGAGCTGTTTTTT
TRBJ1-5 | TRBV9 | . | once | CASSSGHSNQPQHF | TGTGCCAGCAGCTCGGGACACAGCAATCAGCCCCAGCATTTT
TRBJ2-4 | TRBV7-3 | . | . | CASSLIGGKNIQYF | TGTGCCAGCAGCTTAATCGGCGGGAAAAACATTCAGTACTTC
TRBJ2-3 | TRBV11-2 | TRBD2 | . | CASSLLLAGETDTQYF | TGTGCCAGCAGCCTTCTACTAGCGGGGGAAACAGATACGCAGTATTTT
TRBJ2-5 | TRBV11-2 | TRBD2 | . | CASSPSGVQETQYF | TGTGCCAGCAGCCCGAGCGGGGTCCAAGAGACCCAGTACTTC
TRBJ1-2 | TRBV9 | . | . | CASSVGSNYGYTF | TGTGCCAGCAGCGTAGGTTCTAACTATGGCTACACCTTC
TRBJ1-1 | TRBV10-3 | TRBD1 | . | CAIRAGQGETEAFF | TGTGCCATCAGGGCAGGACAGGGTGAAACTGAAGCTTTCTTT
TRBJ2-1 | TRBV10-1 | TRBD2 | many | CASSARGTSGNEQFF | TGCGCCAGCAGTGCCAGGGGGACTAGCGGGAATGAGCAGTTCTTC
TRBJ1-5 | TRBV7-8 | . | . | CASSSKGHNQPQHF | TGTGCCAGCAGCTCCAAGGGGCACAATCAGCCCCAGCATTTT
TRBJ1-1 | TRBV19 | . | . | CASSIGGSNTEAFF | TGTGCCAGTAGTATAGGGGGCAGCAACACTGAAGCTTTCTTT
TRBJ2-3 | TRBV2 | . | . | CASSEGLVTDTQYF | TGTGCCAGCAGTGAAGGGCTAGTTACAGATACGCAGTATTTT
TRBJ2-6 | TRBV30 | . | many | CAWGRTVDGANVLTF | TGTGCCTGGGGTAGGACAGTCGATGGGGCCAACGTCCTGACTTTC
TRBJ2-1 | TRBV13 | . | . | CASSLDGSPIAYNEQFF | TGTGCCAGCAGCTTAGATGGCTCCCCTATCGCCTACAATGAGCAGTTCTTC
TRBJ2-5 | TRBV10-3 | . | . | CAISETGQQETQYF | TGTGCCATCAGTGAGACCGGACAGCAAGAGACCCAGTACTTC
TRBJ1-2 | TRBV6-5 | . | once | CASSLTRGWEGYTF | TGTGCCAGCAGTCTAACCAGGGGTTGGGAGGGCTACACCTTC
TRBJ2-7 | TRBV5-6 | TRBD2 | . | CASSRTLLAVNEQYF | TGTGCCAGCAGCCGCACCTTGCTAGCGGTCAACGAGCAGTACTTC